Below, 7 T cell receptor beta chains from the same sample are listed, as sequenced in a study of Ad26.COV2.S vaccination and SARS-CoV-2 variants. Measured with immunoSEQ multiplex PCR; TCRdb has only the in-frame clones, and not every one. The sample has 350,000 to 450,000 clones; approximately 85% are singletons. The sample's treatment: some 20 received Ad26.COV2.S at low or high dose, single or two shots; five or six received placebo; per-sample allocation not given. Day 63 after the first vaccine or placebo injection was the time point for sampling. The sample in question was peripheral blood, obtained in a trial of Ad26.COV2.S vaccine versus placebo. All receptors come from a person between 18 and 60 years old who received the Ad26.COV2.S COVID-19 vaccine or a placebo.

The sample holds one count of this clone. The rearrangement joins TRBV12-3 or TRBV12-4 to TRBJ2-7; D perhaps matches TRBD1 (6 bases). V was pared by 6 bases and J by 6 bases, with 15 bases between. This CDR3 is built from 13 residues. CDR3 in amino acids: CASSQGWRIEQYF. CDR3 nucleotides: TGTGCCAGCAGCCAGGGGTGGAGGATCGAGCAGTACTTC.

This rearrangement joins TRBV4-1 to TRBJ2-1; a weak D match, TRBD2 (5 bases). The CDR3 totals 16 residues. V was cut by 0 bases and J by 3 bases, with 12 bases left in between. CDR1 is MGHRA and CDR2 is YSYEKL in the germline V gene. Here the CDR3 DNA reads TGCGCCAGCAGCCAAGAGTGGGAACTAGGCTACAATGAGCAGTTCTTC. Protein: CASSQEWELGYNEQFF.

The rearrangement joins TRBV19 to TRBJ1-1; perhaps TRBD1 as D (6 bases). This CDR3 spans 16 amino acids. From germline, CDR1 is LNHDA and CDR2 SQIVND (reference sequence). With 3 bases removed from V and 8 bases from J, the gap between germline ends came to 22 bases. Here the CDR3 DNA reads TGTGCCAGTAGTATCATAGAGAGGCGGGGGCGGAAGGAAGCTTTCTTT. It encodes CASSIIERRGRKEAFF.

This clone appeared a few times. The chain recombines TRBV5-1 with TRBJ1-1; 11 bases are a match to TRBD1. Germline CDR1 is SGHRS and CDR2 is YFSETQ. Losses at the gene ends were 3 bases for V and 11 bases for J; bases not matched to a gene: 12. The CDR3 consists of 15 residues. The CDR3 is CASSSRNGQGADAFF. CDR3 bases: TGCGCCAGCAGCTCCCGAAACGGACAGGGGGCCGATGCTTTCTTT.

The chain carries TRBV5-1 and TRBJ2-3; D is unresolved. The CDR3 covers 15 residues. Germline-derived CDR1 and CDR2 are SGHRS and YFSETQ. V lost 0 bases and J lost 2, with 10 bases in between. DNA for the CDR3: TGCGCCAGCAGCTTGGCCGGGTGGTCCACAGATACGCAGTATTTT. Its protein product is CASSLAGWSTDTQYF.

The sample holds many counts of this clone. The chain links TRBV3-1 (or the pseudogene TRBV3-2) to TRBJ2-5; 8 nucleotides line up with TRBD2. Germline-derived CDR1 and CDR2 are LGHDT and YNNKEL (reference sequence). This CDR3 contains 14 residues. J was trimmed by 6 bases and V by 2 bases; bases with no gene match: 5. CDR3 sequence reads: CASSQNIAGKTQYF. The CDR3 region has the DNA TGTGCCAGCAGCCAAAATATAGCGGGGAAGACCCAGTACTTC.

The chain combines TRBV10-3 with TRBJ2-3, with TRBD2 identical over 8 bases. Germline trimming cut 4 bases from V and 4 bases from J; bases unmatched to any gene: 7. CDR1 ENHRY and CDR2 SYGVKD come from the germline V gene. This CDR3 comprises 15 residues. The CDR3 DNA follows: TGTGCCATCAGTGGGGAGGGGCGGGAGGCAGATACGCAGTATTTT. The encoded protein is CAISGEGREADTQYF.